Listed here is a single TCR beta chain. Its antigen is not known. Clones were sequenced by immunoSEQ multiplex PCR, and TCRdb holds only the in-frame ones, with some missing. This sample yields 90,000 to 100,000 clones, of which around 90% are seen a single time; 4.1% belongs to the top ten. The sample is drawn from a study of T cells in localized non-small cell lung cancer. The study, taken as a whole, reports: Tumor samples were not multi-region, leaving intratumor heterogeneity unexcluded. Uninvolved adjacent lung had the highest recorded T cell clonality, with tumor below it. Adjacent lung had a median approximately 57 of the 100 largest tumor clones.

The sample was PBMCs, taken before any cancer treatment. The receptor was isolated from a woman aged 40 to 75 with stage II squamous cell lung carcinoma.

The CDR3 region has the DNA TGTGCCAGCAGCTTAGCGGGAGGCGCCTACAATGAGCAGTTCTTC. It specifies CASSLAGGAYNEQFF. The chain couples TRBV5-5 to TRBJ2-1, with 9 bases lining up with TRBD2. The J segment lost 2 bases and the V segment lost 2 bases, leaving 2 bases of the junction unmatched. The CDR3 is made up of 15 amino acids. From germline, CDR1 is SGHKS and CDR2 YYEKEE (reference sequence).